This TCR beta chain was captured in a study of CD8+ T cells in alopecia areata. RNA extraction was followed by reverse transcription into cDNA, which acted as the sequencing template. Method: immunoSEQ multiplex PCR; TCRdb's copy keeps in-frame clones and lacks some. Among 110,000 to 150,000 clones listed, 62% were seen once. This clone came up a few times. Its specificity is not known. With 5 bases removed from V and 2 bases from J, the gap between germline ends came to 13 bases. The CDR3 covers 14 residues. Germline V gene data show CDR1 as SGHAT and CDR2 as FQNNGV. Study findings and constraints: Against the mouse data, patients shared TCRs less clearly, possibly for HLA reasons.

This clonotype was obtained from a human donor in good health. The gene calls are TRBV11-2 and TRBJ2-7; tentatively, D is TRBD1 (5 bases). Source material: CD8+ T cells sorted from blood. CDR3 nucleotides: TGTGCCAGCAGCGCTGACTCAGGGACCTACGAGCAGTACTTC. As protein: CASSADSGTYEQYF.